This TCR beta chain is from a study of CD8 T cells in Susac syndrome. With random hexamers, reverse transcription was performed on about 0.5 to 1 ug of RNA. An immunoSEQ multiplex PCR amplified TCR beta CDR3 over 54 Vbeta and 13 Jbeta. MiXCR, run by TCRdb on the immunoSEQ multiplex PCR reads, gives a single entry per CDR3 protein. The sample contains approximately 170,000 distinct CDR3 sequences, 90% to 95% of which appear only once. The receptor's source is a human donor in good health. The sequenced sample was CD4+ T cells from PBMCs.

CDR3 region: CASSQDWSRGSSYEQYF. The CDR3 DNA sequence: TGCGCCAGCAGCCAAGATTGGAGTCGGGGGAGCTCCTACGAGCAGTACTTC. The chain combines TRBV4-1 with TRBJ2-7; weak D call: TRBD2 (6 bases). V gave up 0 bases and J gave up 0 bases, with 15 bases separating them. The CDR3 runs 17 residues. CDR1 and CDR2 (germline): MGHRA, YSYEKL.